These T cell receptor beta chains were read from a single sample in a study of blood T cells in healthy people across ages. TCRdb reprocessed the 5' RACE reads with MiXCR, giving one entry per CDR3 protein. Of approximately 690,000 distinct CDR3 sequences listed, around 43% are singletons. The sample comprised blood. These receptors originate from an elderly man in good health. Both conserved end residues are trimmed from each CDR3. Each record gives: J gene, clone size, V gene, CDR3 protein. Not every row has a clone size; where given, it reads once, few, many or a size class.

TRBJ2-3 | . | TRBV11-2 | VSSFQGDTQY
TRBJ2-1 | . | TRBV9 | ARPEQF
TRBJ1-6 | . | TRBV15 | ATSIEDSPLH
TRBJ2-5 | . | TRBV18 | ANSPPGGGLRETQY
TRBJ2-5 | few | TRBV7-9 | ASSLGGRLQETQY
TRBJ2-5 | . | TRBV7-2 | ASSLDRVVNNEQY
TRBJ2-4 | few | TRBV7-9 | ASSREGTTRRY
TRBJ1-2 | . | TRBV7-2 | ASSLAFDSYGYT
. | . | TRBV20-1 | SARDGRGRQETQF
. | few | TRBV9 | ASSLGLAGALGTQY